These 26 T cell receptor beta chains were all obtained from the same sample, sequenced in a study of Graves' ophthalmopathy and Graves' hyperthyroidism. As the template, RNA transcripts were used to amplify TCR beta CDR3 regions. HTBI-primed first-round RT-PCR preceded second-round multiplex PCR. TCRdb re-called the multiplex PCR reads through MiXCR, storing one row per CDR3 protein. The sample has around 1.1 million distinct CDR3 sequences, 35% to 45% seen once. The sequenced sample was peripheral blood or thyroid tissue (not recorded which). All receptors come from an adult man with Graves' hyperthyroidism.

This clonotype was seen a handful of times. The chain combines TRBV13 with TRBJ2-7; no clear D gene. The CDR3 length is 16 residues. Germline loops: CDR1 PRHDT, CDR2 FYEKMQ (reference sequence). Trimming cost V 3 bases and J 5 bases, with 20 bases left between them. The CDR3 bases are TGTGCCAGCAGCTTTTCCCTGGAACTTATCCTCCACGAGCAGTACTTC. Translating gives CASSFSLELILHEQYF.

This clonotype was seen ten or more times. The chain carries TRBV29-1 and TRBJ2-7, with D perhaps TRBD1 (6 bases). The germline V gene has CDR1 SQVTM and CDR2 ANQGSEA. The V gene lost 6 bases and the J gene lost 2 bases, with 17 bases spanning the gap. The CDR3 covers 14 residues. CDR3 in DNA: TGCAGCGTGTCTAAGCAGACAGGTGCCTACGAGCAGTACTTC. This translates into CSVSKQTGAYEQYF.

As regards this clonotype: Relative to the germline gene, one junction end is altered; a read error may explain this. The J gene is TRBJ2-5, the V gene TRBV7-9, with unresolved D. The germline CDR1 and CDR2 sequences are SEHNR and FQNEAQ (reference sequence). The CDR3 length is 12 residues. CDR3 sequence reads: CASSQLQEAQYF. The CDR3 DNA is TGTGCCAGCAGCCAACTACAAGAGGCCCAGTACTTC. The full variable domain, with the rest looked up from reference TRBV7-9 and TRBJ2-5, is DTGVSQNPRHKITKRGQNVTFRCDPISEHNRLYWYRQTLGQGPEFLTYFQNEAQLEKSRLLSDRFSAERPKGSFSTLEIQRTEQGDSAMYLCASSQLQEAQYFGPGTRLLVL.

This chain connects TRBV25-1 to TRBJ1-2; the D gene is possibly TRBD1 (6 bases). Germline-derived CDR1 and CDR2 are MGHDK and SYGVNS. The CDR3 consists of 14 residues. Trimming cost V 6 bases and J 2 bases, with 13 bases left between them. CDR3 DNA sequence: TGTGCCAGCAGCGAACAGGGAAGGAACTATGGCTACACCTTC. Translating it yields CASSEQGRNYGYTF.

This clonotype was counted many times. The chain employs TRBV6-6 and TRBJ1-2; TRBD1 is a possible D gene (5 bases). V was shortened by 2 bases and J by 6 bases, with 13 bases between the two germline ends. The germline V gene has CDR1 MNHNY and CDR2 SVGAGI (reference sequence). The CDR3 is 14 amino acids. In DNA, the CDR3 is TGTGCCAGCAGTTACGCTGAGACAGATAATGGCTACACCTTC. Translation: CASSYAETDNGYTF.

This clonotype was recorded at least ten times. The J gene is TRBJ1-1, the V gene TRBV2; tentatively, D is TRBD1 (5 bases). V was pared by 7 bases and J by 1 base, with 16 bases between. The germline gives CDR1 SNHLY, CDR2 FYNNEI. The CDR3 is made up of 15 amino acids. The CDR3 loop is CASTDPPTGNTEAFF. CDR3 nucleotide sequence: TGTGCCAGCACTGACCCTCCCACAGGGAACACTGAAGCTTTCTTT.

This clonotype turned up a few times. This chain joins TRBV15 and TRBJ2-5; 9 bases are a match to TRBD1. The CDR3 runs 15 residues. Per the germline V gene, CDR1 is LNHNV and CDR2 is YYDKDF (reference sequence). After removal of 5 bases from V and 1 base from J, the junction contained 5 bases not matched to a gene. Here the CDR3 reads CATSGRTGAQETQYF. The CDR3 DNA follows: TGTGCCACCAGCGGGCGGACAGGGGCCCAAGAGACCCAGTACTTC.

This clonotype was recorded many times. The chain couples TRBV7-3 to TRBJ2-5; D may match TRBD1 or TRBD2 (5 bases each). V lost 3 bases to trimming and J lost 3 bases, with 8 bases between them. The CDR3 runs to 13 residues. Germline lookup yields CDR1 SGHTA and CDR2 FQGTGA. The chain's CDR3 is CASSFGTKETQYF. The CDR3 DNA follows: TGTGCCAGCAGCTTCGGGACCAAAGAGACCCAGTACTTC.

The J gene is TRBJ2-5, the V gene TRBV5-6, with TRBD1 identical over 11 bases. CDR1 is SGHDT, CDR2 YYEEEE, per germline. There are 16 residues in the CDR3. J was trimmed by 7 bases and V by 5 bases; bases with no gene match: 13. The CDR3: CASSFSGTGGSWTQYF. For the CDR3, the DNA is TGTGCCAGCAGTTTTTCCGGGACAGGGGGTTCGTGGACCCAGTACTTC.

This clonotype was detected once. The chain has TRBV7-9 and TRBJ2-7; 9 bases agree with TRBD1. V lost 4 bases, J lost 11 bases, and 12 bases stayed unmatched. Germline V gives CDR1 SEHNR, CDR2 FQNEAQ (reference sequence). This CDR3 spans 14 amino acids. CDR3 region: CASSYRGQGAEEYF. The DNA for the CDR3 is TGTGCCAGCAGCTACAGGGGGCAGGGGGCGGAGGAGTACTTC. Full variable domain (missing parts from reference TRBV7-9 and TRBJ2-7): DTGVSQNPRHKITKRGQNVTFRCDPISEHNRLYWYRQTLGQGPEFLTYFQNEAQLEKSRLLSDRFSAERPKGSFSTLEIQRTEQGDSAMYLCASSYRGQGAEEYFGPGTRLTVT.

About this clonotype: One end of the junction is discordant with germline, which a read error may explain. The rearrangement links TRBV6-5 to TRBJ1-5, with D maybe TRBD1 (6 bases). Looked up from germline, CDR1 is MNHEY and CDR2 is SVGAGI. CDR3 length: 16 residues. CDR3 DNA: TGTGCCAGCAGACTACTGCAGGGTGGGGGCAATCAGCCCCGGCATTTT. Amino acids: CASRLLQGGGNQPRHF.

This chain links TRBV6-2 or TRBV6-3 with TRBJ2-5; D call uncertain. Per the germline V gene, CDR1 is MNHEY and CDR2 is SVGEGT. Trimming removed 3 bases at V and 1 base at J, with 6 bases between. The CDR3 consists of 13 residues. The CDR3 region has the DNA TGTGCCAGCAGTTATCGCTTCCAAGAGACCCAGTACTTC. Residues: CASSYRFQETQYF.

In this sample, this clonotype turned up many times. The DNA for the CDR3 is TGCAGTGCTAGAGATGTGGGGACAGGAGCCTACGAGCAGTACTTC. Protein: CSARDVGTGAYEQYF. The V call is TRBV20-1, the J call TRBJ2-7; TRBD1 matches 8 bases. This CDR3 spans 15 amino acids. Germline V CDR1 and CDR2: DFQATT, SNEGSKA (reference sequence). Unmatched junction bases numbered 6, after V lost 0 bases and J lost 2 bases.

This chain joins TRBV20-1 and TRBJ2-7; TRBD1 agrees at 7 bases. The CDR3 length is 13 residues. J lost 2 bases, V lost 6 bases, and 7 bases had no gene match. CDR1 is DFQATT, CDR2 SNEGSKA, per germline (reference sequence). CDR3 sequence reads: CSAPGDRTYEQYF. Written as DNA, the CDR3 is TGCAGTGCCCCAGGGGACAGAACCTACGAGCAGTACTTC.

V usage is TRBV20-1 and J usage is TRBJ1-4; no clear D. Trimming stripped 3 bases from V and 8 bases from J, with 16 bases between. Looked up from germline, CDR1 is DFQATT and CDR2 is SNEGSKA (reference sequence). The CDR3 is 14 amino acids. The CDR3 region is CSASYPSGFEKLFF. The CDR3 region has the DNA TGCAGTGCTAGCTACCCGTCGGGATTCGAAAAACTGTTTTTT.

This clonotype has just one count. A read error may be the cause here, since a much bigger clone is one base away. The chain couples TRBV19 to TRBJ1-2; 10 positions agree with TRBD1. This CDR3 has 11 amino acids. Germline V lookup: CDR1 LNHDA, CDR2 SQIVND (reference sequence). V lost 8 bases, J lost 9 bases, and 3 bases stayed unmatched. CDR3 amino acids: CASRTGGSYTF. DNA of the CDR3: TGTGCCAGTCGGACAGGGGGGAGCTACACCTTC.

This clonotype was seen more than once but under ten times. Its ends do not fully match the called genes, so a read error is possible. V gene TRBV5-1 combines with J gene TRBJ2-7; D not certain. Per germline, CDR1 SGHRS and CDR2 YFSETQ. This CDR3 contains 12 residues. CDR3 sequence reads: CASSLSGNEHYF. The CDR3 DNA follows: TGCGCCAGCAGCTTATCAGGCAACGAGCATTACTTC.

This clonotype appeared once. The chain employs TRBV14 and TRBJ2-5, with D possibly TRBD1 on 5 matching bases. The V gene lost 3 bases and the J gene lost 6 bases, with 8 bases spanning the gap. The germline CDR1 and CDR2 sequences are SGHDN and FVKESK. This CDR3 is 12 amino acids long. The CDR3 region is CASSQTEKTQYF. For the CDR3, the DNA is TGTGCCAGCAGCCAGACAGAAAAGACCCAGTACTTC.

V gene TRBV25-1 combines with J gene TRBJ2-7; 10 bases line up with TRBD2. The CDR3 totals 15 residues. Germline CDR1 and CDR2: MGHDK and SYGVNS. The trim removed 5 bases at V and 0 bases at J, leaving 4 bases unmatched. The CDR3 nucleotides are TGTGCCAGCAGTTCAAAGCGGGAGGGCTCCTACGAGCAGTACTTC. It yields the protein CASSSKREGSYEQYF.

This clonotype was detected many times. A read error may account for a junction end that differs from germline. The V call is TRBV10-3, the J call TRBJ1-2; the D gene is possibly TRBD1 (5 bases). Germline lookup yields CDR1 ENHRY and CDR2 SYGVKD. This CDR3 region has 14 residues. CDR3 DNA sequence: TGTGCCAGCAGTAAAGCCACAGGAAACTATGGCTACACCTTC. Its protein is CASSKATGNYGYTF.

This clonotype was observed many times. In nucleotides, the CDR3 is TGTGCCAGCAGCCCGACAGGGGTCGGACAGCCCCAGCATTTT. Its translation: CASSPTGVGQPQHF. The gene calls are TRBV12-3 or TRBV12-4 and TRBJ1-5; 8 nucleotides align to TRBD1. V gave up 6 bases and J gave up 7 bases; unmatched junction bases: 8. This CDR3 is 14 amino acids long.

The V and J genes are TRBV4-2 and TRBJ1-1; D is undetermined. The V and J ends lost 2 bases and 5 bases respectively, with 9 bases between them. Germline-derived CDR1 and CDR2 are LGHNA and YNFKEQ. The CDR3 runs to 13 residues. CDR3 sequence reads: CASSQPAGTEAFF. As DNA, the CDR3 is TGTGCCAGCAGCCAACCCGCCGGGACTGAAGCTTTCTTT.

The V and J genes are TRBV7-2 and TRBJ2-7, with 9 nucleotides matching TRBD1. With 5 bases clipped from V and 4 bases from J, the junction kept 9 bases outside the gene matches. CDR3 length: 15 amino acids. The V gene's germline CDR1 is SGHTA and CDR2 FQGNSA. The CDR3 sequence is CASSPRQGGRYEQYF. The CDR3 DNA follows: TGTGCCAGCAGCCCTAGACAGGGGGGGAGGTACGAGCAGTACTTC.

This chain's CDR3 is CASNGKAHGNTEAFF. The CDR3 coding sequence is TGTGCCAGCAACGGGAAGGCCCATGGGAACACTGAAGCTTTCTTT. The chain combines TRBV2 with TRBJ1-1; no clear D. The germline V gene has CDR1 SNHLY and CDR2 FYNNEI. Trimming stripped 7 bases from V and 1 base from J, with 16 bases between. The CDR3 loop spans 15 amino acids.

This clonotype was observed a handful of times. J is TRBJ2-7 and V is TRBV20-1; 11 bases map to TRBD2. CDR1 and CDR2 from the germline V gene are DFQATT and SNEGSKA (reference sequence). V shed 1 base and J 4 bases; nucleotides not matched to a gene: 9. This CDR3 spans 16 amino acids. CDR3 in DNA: TGCAGTGCTAGAGGTCCTATAGCGGGAGGGTTATACGAGCAGTACTTC. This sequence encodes CSARGPIAGGLYEQYF.

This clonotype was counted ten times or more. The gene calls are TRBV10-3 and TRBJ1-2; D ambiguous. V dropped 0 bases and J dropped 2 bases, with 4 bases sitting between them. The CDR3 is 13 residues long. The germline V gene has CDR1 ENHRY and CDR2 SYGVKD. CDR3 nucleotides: TGTGCCATCAGTGAGTCGAAGAACTATGGCTACACCTTC. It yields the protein CAISESKNYGYTF.